The 7 T cell receptor beta chains listed next were all sequenced from one sample in a study of blood T cell repertoires in COVID-19. Profiled with immunoSEQ multiplex PCR; TCRdb holds only in-frame clones, not every one. The sample comprises about 190,000 clones, under 85% of which are singletons, and approximately 6.5% rests with the top ten. The material sequenced was peripheral blood. These TCRs come from a woman between 40 and 55 years old with acute or convalescent COVID-19.

The rearrangement joins TRBV5-1 to TRBJ1-1; 7 nucleotides line up with TRBD1. V trimming: 0 bases; J trimming: 5 bases; junction bases outside the gene matches: 10. The CDR3 is made up of 16 amino acids. CDR1 and CDR2 (germline): SGHRS, YFSETQ. CDR3 DNA: TGCGCCAGCAGCTTGGACAGGGGAGCTCGGGGGACTGAAGCTTTCTTT. Translating gives CASSLDRGARGTEAFF. The full variable domain, completed using reference TRBV5-1 and TRBJ1-1, is KAGVTQTPRYLIKTRGQQVTLSCSPISGHRSVSWYQQTPGQGLQFLFEYFSETQRNKGNFPGRFSGRQFSNSRSEMNVSTLELGDSALYLCASSLDRGARGTEAFFGQGTRLTVV.

The chain combines TRBV2 with TRBJ1-6; D unresolved. V lost 6 bases to trimming and J lost 4 bases, with 7 bases between them. This CDR3 is 13 amino acids long. Germline values: CDR1 SNHLY, CDR2 FYNNEI. CDR3 in amino acids: CASRTRYNSPLHF. For the CDR3, the DNA is TGTGCCAGCAGGACACGTTATAATTCACCCCTCCACTTT.

This clone was picked up a small number of times. V gene TRBV18 combines with J gene TRBJ2-3; 10 bases line up with TRBD1. From germline, CDR1 is KGHSH and CDR2 LQKENI. Trimming took 3 bases from V and 3 from J; bases not matched to a gene: 6. The CDR3 consists of 16 residues. The CDR3 region has the DNA TGTGCCAGCTCACCGATGACAGGGGGCTTGACAGATACGCAGTATTTT. Its translation: CASSPMTGGLTDTQYF.

This chain uses TRBV6-1 with TRBJ1-5; 9 nucleotides match TRBD1. Per the germline V gene, CDR1 is MNHNS and CDR2 is SASEGT. The CDR3 has 18 amino acids. V lost 1 base, J lost 0 bases, and 7 bases stayed unmatched. The CDR3 loop reads CASSEVGTGKYSNQPQHF. CDR3 sequence (DNA): TGTGCCAGCAGTGAAGTGGGGACAGGGAAATATAGCAATCAGCCCCAGCATTTT.

This clone was seen only a few times. The chain recombines TRBV10-1 with TRBJ1-1; D may be TRBD1 (6 bases). V shed 3 bases and J shed 0 bases, with 26 bases lying between them. The CDR3 has 20 amino acids. In germline, CDR1 is WNHNN, CDR2 SYGVQD (reference sequence). Here the CDR3 DNA reads TGCGCCAGCAGTGATCAGGGCAGGGGTCTAGGTTTTGCTATGAACACTGAAGCTTTCTTT. As protein: CASSDQGRGLGFAMNTEAFF.

The chain couples TRBV6-6 to TRBJ2-7, with TRBD2 identical over 11 bases. The V segment lost 5 bases and the J segment 0 bases; nucleotides outside the gene matches: 21. CDR1 is MNHNY, CDR2 SVGAGI, per germline (reference sequence). CDR3 size: 21 residues. CDR3 coding DNA: TGTGCCAGCAGTCCGCGAAGGAGTACGGGACTAGCGGTCTTTCGCTCCTACGAGCAGTACTTC. Protein sequence: CASSPRRSTGLAVFRSYEQYF.

The chain recombines TRBV12-3 or TRBV12-4 with TRBJ1-4; the D gene is possibly TRBD1 (5 bases). V was trimmed by 7 bases and J by 8 bases, leaving 14 bases between them. CDR3 length: 13 amino acids. The CDR3 DNA sequence: TGTGCCAGCACCCCAGGGCTAGGGGAAAAACTGTTTTTT. This gives the protein CASTPGLGEKLFF.